The present TCR beta chain was sequenced within a study of blood T cell repertoires in COVID-19. Using immunoSEQ multiplex PCR, the repertoire was profiled, and TCRdb retains in-frame clones only, with some absent. Of some 76,000 clones in the sample, roughly 80% were seen once. Germline CDR1 reads MNHEY; CDR2 reads SVGAGI. With 6 bases removed from V and 4 bases from J, the gap between germline ends came to 15 bases. This CDR3 is built from 14 residues. The clonotype originates from a human donor in a cohort sampled during active COVID-19. The chain has TRBV6-5 and TRBJ1-2; tentative D call: TRBD1 (6 bases). The sample consisted of peripheral blood. CDR3 loop: CASREPGAFYGYTF. CDR3 coding DNA: TGTGCCAGCAGGGAGCCAGGGGCTTTCTATGGCTACACCTTC.